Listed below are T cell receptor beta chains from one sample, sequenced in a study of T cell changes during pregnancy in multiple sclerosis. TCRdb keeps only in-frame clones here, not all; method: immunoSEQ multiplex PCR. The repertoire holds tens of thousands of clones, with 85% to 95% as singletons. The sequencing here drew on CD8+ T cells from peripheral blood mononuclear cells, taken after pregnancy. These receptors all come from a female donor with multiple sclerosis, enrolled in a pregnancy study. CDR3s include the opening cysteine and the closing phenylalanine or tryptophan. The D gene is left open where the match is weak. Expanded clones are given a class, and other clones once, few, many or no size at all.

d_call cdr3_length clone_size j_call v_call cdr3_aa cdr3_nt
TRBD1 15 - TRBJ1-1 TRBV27 CASSLSPGGSSEAFF TGTGCCAGCAGTTTATCCCCAGGGGGATCATCTGAAGCTTTCTTT
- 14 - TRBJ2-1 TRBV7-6 CASSFPASSNEQFF TGTGCCAGCAGCTTCCCGGCTAGTTCGAATGAGCAGTTCTTC
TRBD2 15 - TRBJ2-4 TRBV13 CASSNRGLGLDIQYF TGTGCCAGCAGCAATCGGGGACTAGGGTTAGACATTCAGTACTTC
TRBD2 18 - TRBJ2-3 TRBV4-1 CASSQLAARSFSWDTQYF TGCGCCAGCAGTCAACTAGCGGCACGGTCTTTCTCTTGGGATACGCAGTATTTT
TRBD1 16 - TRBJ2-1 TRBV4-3 CASSQGGTGGYNEQFF TGCGCCAGCAGCCAAGGTGGGACAGGGGGCTACAATGAGCAGTTCTTC
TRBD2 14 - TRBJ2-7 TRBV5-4 CASIRAGDNDEQYF TGTGCCAGCATCCGAGCGGGAGATAACGACGAGCAGTACTTC
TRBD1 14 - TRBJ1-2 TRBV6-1 CASSEWQGARGYTF TGTGCCAGCAGTGAGTGGCAGGGGGCAAGAGGCTACACCTTC
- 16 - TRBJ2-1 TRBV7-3 CASSPSSGTLSNEQFF TGTGCCAGCAGCCCCTCTTCCGGGACACTCTCTAATGAGCAGTTCTTC
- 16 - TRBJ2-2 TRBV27 CASSPTGAARAGELFF TGTGCCAGCAGTCCCACGGGAGCAGCCAGGGCCGGGGAGCTGTTTTTT
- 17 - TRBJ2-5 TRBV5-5 CASSPPPEFLTQETQYF TGTGCCAGCAGCCCCCCGCCGGAGTTTTTGACCCAAGAGACCCAGTACTTC
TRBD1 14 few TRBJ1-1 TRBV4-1 CASSHSQGKTEAFF TGCGCCAGCAGCCACTCACAGGGGAAGACTGAAGCTTTCTTT
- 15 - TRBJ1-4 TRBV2 CACVPTASTNEKLFF TGTGCCTGTGTCCCGACAGCTTCAACTAATGAAAAACTGTTTTTT
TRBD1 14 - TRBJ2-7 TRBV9 CASSVAGQSYEQYF TGTGCCAGCAGCGTAGCGGGACAGTCCTACGAGCAGTACTTC
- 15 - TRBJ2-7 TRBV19 CASSMRGGFSYEQYF TGTGCCAGTAGTATGCGAGGAGGATTCTCCTACGAGCAGTACTTC
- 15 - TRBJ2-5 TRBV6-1 CASTQDLGLWETQYF TGTGCCAGCACCCAGGACTTGGGACTTTGGGAGACCCAGTACTTC
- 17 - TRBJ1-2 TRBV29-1 CSVEDWTREEANYGYTF TGCAGCGTTGAAGACTGGACCAGGGAGGAAGCTAACTATGGCTACACCTTC
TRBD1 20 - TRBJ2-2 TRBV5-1 CASSLGWAGGDEVDAGELFF TGCGCCAGCAGCTTGGGTTGGGCAGGGGGCGATGAAGTGGACGCCGGGGAGCTGTTTTTT
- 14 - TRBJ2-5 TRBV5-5 CASSLDGGPWTQYF TGTGCCAGCAGCTTGGATGGGGGCCCGTGGACCCAGTACTTC
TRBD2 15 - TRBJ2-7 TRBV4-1 CASSPGTSLPYEQYF TGCGCCAGCAGCCCCGGGACTAGTCTTCCCTACGAGCAGTACTTC
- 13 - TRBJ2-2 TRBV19 CASSNGLTGELFF TGTGCCAGTAGTAACGGTCTCACCGGGGAGCTGTTTTTT
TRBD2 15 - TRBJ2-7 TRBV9 CASSPRASGMHEQYF TGTGCCAGCAGCCCCCGGGCTAGCGGGATGCACGAGCAGTACTTC
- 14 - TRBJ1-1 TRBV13 CASREQVWNTEAFF TGTGCCAGCAGAGAACAGGTTTGGAACACTGAAGCTTTCTTT
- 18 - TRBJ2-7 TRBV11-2 CASSLESPRIYKIDKQYF TGTGCCAGCAGCTTAGAAAGCCCCAGGATCTATAAGATAGACAAGCAGTACTTC